This is a list of T cell receptor beta chains from one sample in a study of cytomegalovirus exposure and HLA in healthy donors. The method was immunoSEQ multiplex PCR; TCRdb's version includes in-frame clones alone and lacks a portion of them. The sample lists under 85,000 clones, 85% to 95% occurring once. Sequenced input: PBMCs. The receptors stem from a man between 18 and 35 years old in good health and CMV-seropositive. CDR3s include the opening cysteine and the closing phenylalanine or tryptophan. The order of the fields is V gene, clone size, D gene, J gene, CDR3 protein, CDR3 DNA. The D gene is left open where the match is weak. Size is omitted from some rows. Given values are once, few, many or a class for expanded clones.

>TRBV28|-|TRBD2|TRBJ2-7
CASSYRLAGALAFYEQYF
TGTGCCAGCAGTTACCGACTAGCGGGAGCCCTCGCGTTCTACGAGCAGTACTTC
>TRBV6-5|-|-|TRBJ1-2
CASSYAMGRAGAATF
TGTGCCAGCAGTTACGCGATGGGGCGCGCGGGGGCTGCCACCTTC
>TRBV16|once|TRBD1|TRBJ1-2
CASSPPGQGYGYTF
TGTGCCAGCAGCCCCCCGGGACAGGGCTATGGCTACACCTTC
>TRBV28|once|-|TRBJ1-2
CASSSNLANYGYTF
TGTGCCAGCAGTTCCAATCTAGCTAACTATGGCTACACCTTC
>TRBV5-1|once|TRBD1|TRBJ2-1
CASSPEGRGLEQFF
TGCGCCAGCAGCCCCGAGGGCAGGGGGCTTGAGCAGTTCTTC
>TRBV28|-|TRBD1|TRBJ1-3
CASSNLGTGGGNTIYF
TGTGCCAGCAGTAACCTCGGGACAGGGGGCGGAAACACCATATATTTT
>TRBV4-1|-|-|TRBJ2-7
CASSQDQYGWGSAGEQYF
TGCGCCAGCAGCCAAGACCAATACGGATGGGGATCGGCGGGGGAGCAGTACTTC
>TRBV5-1|-|TRBD2|TRBJ2-1
CASSSGYRTSGPYNEQFF
TGCGCCAGCAGCTCAGGATACCGGACTAGCGGTCCTTACAATGAGCAGTTCTTC
>TRBV30|once|TRBD1|TRBJ1-2
CAKGQGHETNYGYTF
TGTGCCAAAGGACAGGGCCACGAAACTAACTATGGCTACACCTTC
>TRBV5-4|-|TRBD1|TRBJ1-3
CASFTRGPGNTIYF
TGTGCCAGCTTCACTAGGGGGCCTGGAAACACCATATATTTT
>TRBV10-2|-|TRBD2|TRBJ2-1
CASRQGFGTSLYNEQFF
TGCGCCAGCAGGCAGGGGTTCGGGACTAGCCTATACAATGAGCAGTTCTTC
>TRBV5-1|-|TRBD1|TRBJ2-5
CASSWDRQETQYF
TGCGCCAGCAGCTGGGACAGACAAGAGACCCAGTACTTC
>TRBV15|-|-|TRBJ1-5
CATSRVEQPQHF
TGTGCCACCAGCAGGGTGGAGCAGCCCCAGCATTTT
>TRBV11-3|-|TRBD1|TRBJ2-7
CASSSGQGTYEQYF
TGTGCCAGCAGCTCCGGACAGGGGACCTACGAGCAGTACTTC
>TRBV19|-|-|TRBJ2-3
CASSFLARDTQYF
TGTGCCAGTAGTTTCCTAGCTCGTGATACGCAGTATTTT
>TRBV4-1|-|TRBD1|TRBJ1-1
CASTRGDRGNTEAFF
TGCGCCAGCACTAGGGGGGACAGGGGGAACACTGAAGCTTTCTTT
>TRBV27|-|-|TRBJ1-5
CASSLGQGSNQPQHF
TGTGCCAGCAGTTTAGGGCAGGGCAGCAATCAGCCCCAGCATTTT
>TRBV18|-|-|TRBJ1-1
CASREGEFMNTEAFF
TGTGCCAGCCGAGAGGGAGAGTTCATGAACACTGAAGCTTTCTTT
>TRBV4-2|-|-|TRBJ2-5
CASSPRERPQETQYF
TGTGCCAGCAGCCCCCGCGAGCGGCCTCAAGAGACCCAGTACTTC
>TRBV19|-|-|TRBJ1-2
CASSPGDGYTF
TGTGCCAGTAGCCCCGGGGATGGCTACACCTTC
>TRBV5-1|-|TRBD2|TRBJ2-1
CASSLAAGVSNEQFF
TGCGCCAGCAGCTTGGCGGCGGGAGTTAGTAATGAGCAGTTCTTC
>TRBV9|-|-|TRBJ1-2
CASSASNYGYTF
TGTGCCAGCAGCGCCTCTAACTATGGCTACACCTTC